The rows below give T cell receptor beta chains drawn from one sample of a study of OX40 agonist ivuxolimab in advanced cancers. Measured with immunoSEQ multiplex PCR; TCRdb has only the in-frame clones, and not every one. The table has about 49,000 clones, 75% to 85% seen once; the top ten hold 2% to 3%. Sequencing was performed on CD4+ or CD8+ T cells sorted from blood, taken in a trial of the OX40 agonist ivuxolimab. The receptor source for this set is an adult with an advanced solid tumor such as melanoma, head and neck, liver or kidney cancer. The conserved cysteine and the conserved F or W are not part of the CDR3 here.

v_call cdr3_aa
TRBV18 ASSPASYNSPLH
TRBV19 ASTSSGGWETQY
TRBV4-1 ASSQGDSNEKLF
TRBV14 ASSQGPEAEAF
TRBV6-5 ASRRSSNTEAF
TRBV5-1 ASSQTLAGASQETQY
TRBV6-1 ASRAAGMVHNEQF
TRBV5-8 ASSPRRGRWGNTIY
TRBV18 ASSTGDLSGNTIY
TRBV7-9 ASSPEPDGYT
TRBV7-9 ASSPLNGPLH
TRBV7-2 ASSWNRDPSTGELF